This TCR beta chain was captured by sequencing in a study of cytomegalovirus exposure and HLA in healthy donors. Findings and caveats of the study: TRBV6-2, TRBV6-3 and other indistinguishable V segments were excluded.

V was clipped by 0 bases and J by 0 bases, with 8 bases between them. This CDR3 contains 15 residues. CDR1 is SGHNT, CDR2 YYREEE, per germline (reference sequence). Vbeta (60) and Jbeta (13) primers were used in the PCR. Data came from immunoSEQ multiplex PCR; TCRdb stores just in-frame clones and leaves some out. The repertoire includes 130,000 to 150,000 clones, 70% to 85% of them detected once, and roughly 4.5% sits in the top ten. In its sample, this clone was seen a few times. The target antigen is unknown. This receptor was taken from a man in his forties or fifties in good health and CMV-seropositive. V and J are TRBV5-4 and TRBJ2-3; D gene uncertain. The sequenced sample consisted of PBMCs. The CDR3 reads CASSLERSSTDTQYF. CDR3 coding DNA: TGTGCCAGCAGCTTGGAGAGGTCTAGCACAGATACGCAGTATTTT. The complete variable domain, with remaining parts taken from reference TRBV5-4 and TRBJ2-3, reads ETGVTQSPTHLIKTRGQQVTLRCSSQSGHNTVSWYQQALGQGPQFIFQYYREEENGRGNFPPRFSGLQFPNYSSELNVNALELDDSALYLCASSLERSSTDTQYFGPGTRLTVL.